This T cell receptor (beta chain) was captured in a study of CD8 T cells in Susac syndrome. Regarding the study as a whole: Susac-specific public clones were found in both the total CD8+ and the CD8+ TEMRA repertoires, with fewer than 20 in the former and a few in the latter. Clonal expansion was present among Susac CD8+ cells. This expansion reached its peak in TEMRA cells and in active patients.

While CD8+ and CD4+ T cells were isolated negatively, TEMRA cells were enriched by FACS. Deletions cut 10 bases from V and 4 bases from J, with 8 bases between. The CDR3 is made up of 12 amino acids. For this clonotype: Its target is unknown.

It was with random hexamers that roughly 0.5 to 1 ug RNA was reverse transcribed. Coverage of TCR beta CDR3 amplification by immunoSEQ multiplex PCR extended to 54 Vbeta and 13 Jbeta. TCRdb independently ran MiXCR on the immunoSEQ multiplex PCR reads; one entry per CDR3 protein. The profile shows 84,000 or so distinct CDR3 sequences, roughly 94% of them singletons. What was sequenced was CD8+ T cells from PBMCs. This TCR was sampled from a human donor with Susac syndrome. The chain couples TRBV12-3 or TRBV12-4 to TRBJ2-6; D is uncertain. The CDR3 reads CATHRGANVLTF. CDR3 nucleotide sequence: TGTGCCACCCACCGGGGGGCCAACGTCCTGACTTTC.